Below are 26 T cell receptor beta chains sequenced from a single sample in a study of blood T cell repertoires in COVID-19. Sequencing was performed with immunoSEQ multiplex PCR; in TCRdb, only in-frame clones are kept and a portion is missing. The sample holds around 50,000 clones; around nine tenths are singletons and the top ten take more than 15%. The sequenced sample was peripheral blood. Receptor source: a man aged 55 to 70 with active or convalescent COVID-19.

The rearrangement uses TRBV7-3 and TRBJ1-1, with TRBD1 matching over 7 bases. Germline CDR1 reads SGHTA; CDR2 reads FQGTGA. J was trimmed by 1 base and V by 4 bases; bases with no gene match: 3. The CDR3 is 14 residues long. Here the CDR3 reads CASSSNRGNTEAFF. In DNA, the CDR3 is TGTGCCAGCAGCTCCAACAGGGGGAACACTGAAGCTTTCTTT. The whole variable domain, remainder taken from reference TRBV7-3 and TRBJ1-1, is GAGVSQTPSNKVTEKGKYVELRCDPISGHTALYWYRQSLGQGPEFLIYFQGTGAADDSGLPNDRFFAVRPEGSVSTLKIQRTERGDSAVYLCASSSNRGNTEAFFGQGTRLTVV.

The chain's CDR3 is CATSIGQGEQYF. CDR3 sequence (DNA): TGTGCCACCAGCATTGGTCAGGGTGAGCAGTACTTC. The chain carries TRBV15 and TRBJ2-7, with D possibly being TRBD1 (5 bases). This CDR3 has 12 amino acids. With 4 bases removed from V and 7 bases from J, the gap between germline ends came to 11 bases. Germline loops: CDR1 LNHNV, CDR2 YYDKDF (reference sequence). Full variable domain (rest looked up from reference TRBV15 and TRBJ2-7): DAMVIQNPRYQVTQFGKPVTLSCSQTLNHNVMYWYQQKSSQAPKLLFHYYDKDFNNEADTPDNFQSRRPNTSFCFLDIRSPGLGDTAMYLCATSIGQGEQYFGPGTRLTVT.

This rearrangement joins TRBV4-1 to TRBJ1-2; no clear D. Germline V gene lookup returns CDR1 MGHRA and CDR2 YSYEKL. The CDR3 has 16 amino acids. The ends were cut back, 0 bases at V and 5 bases at J, with 16 bases in the middle. The CDR3 nucleotides read TGCGCCAGCAGCCAAGATGTAACAGTCCCGCGATATGGCTACACCTTC. This encodes CASSQDVTVPRYGYTF.

V is TRBV19 and J is TRBJ2-5; 11 bases match TRBD2. With V trimmed by 1 base and J by 1 base, 5 bases remained unmatched. The CDR3 is 17 residues long. Germline lookup yields CDR1 LNHDA and CDR2 SQIVND (reference sequence). The CDR3 reads CASSIGGLAGGQETQYF. The CDR3 DNA reads as TGTGCCAGTAGTATAGGGGGCCTAGCGGGGGGCCAAGAGACCCAGTACTTC.

The chain has TRBV9 and TRBJ1-5; tentative D call: TRBD1 (5 bases). Deletions cut 0 bases from V and 3 bases from J, with 10 bases between. The CDR3 has 15 residues. Germline V gene data show CDR1 as SGDLS and CDR2 as YYNGEE. The CDR3 DNA is TGTGCCAGCAGCGTAGAAGACAGCCTCAATCAGCCCCAGCATTTT. Its translation is CASSVEDSLNQPQHF. Based on the CDR3 plus reference TRBV9 and TRBJ1-5, the full variable domain is DSGVTQTPKHLITATGQRVTLRCSPRSGDLSVYWYQQSLDQGLQFLIQYYNGEERAKGNILERFSAQQFPDLHSELNLSSLELGDSALYFCASSVEDSLNQPQHFGDGTRLSIL.

The chain joins TRBV7-3 to TRBJ2-2; D might be TRBD2 (5 bases). The CDR3 runs 13 residues. Germline CDR1 and CDR2: SGHTA and FQGTGA. Trimming cost V 4 bases and J 3 bases, with 6 bases left between them. The CDR3: CASSSGDTGELFF. For the CDR3, the DNA is TGTGCCAGCAGCTCCGGGGACACCGGGGAGCTGTTTTTT. Supplemented by reference TRBV7-3 and TRBJ2-2, the full variable domain reads GAGVSQTPSNKVTEKGKYVELRCDPISGHTALYWYRQSLGQGPEFLIYFQGTGAADDSGLPNDRFFAVRPEGSVSTLKIQRTERGDSAVYLCASSSGDTGELFFGEGSRLTVL.

The chain has TRBV5-6 and TRBJ1-5; possibly TRBD1 for D (6 bases). This CDR3 is built from 14 residues. V shed 1 base and J shed 6 bases, with 11 bases lying between them. The V gene's germline CDR1 is SGHDT and CDR2 YYEEEE. This CDR3 reads CASSLSLGAQPQHF. Here the CDR3 DNA reads TGTGCCAGCAGCTTGTCCCTGGGGGCTCAGCCCCAGCATTTT.

This clone was detected only once. CDR3 amino acids: CASKVEASDTQYF. The CDR3 DNA follows: TGTGCCAGCAAAGTGGAGGCGTCAGATACGCAGTATTTT. This sequence joins TRBV2 and TRBJ2-3, with a weak D call TRBD2 (5 bases). The germline gives CDR1 SNHLY, CDR2 FYNNEI. The CDR3 runs 13 residues. The V end lost 7 bases, the J end lost 4 bases, and 12 bases lay between the germline ends.

This clone was seen once. This rearrangement joins TRBV5-1 to TRBJ2-7; 9 bases are a match to TRBD2. V gave up 1 base and J gave up 3 bases; unmatched junction bases: 2. This CDR3 is 14 amino acids long. Germline values: CDR1 SGHRS, CDR2 YFSETQ. The CDR3 is CASSLLAGDYEQYF. The CDR3 coding sequence is TGCGCCAGCAGCTTGTTAGCGGGGGACTACGAGCAGTACTTC.

The chain combines TRBV6-5 with TRBJ1-2; D uncertain. This CDR3 is 12 amino acids long. The ends were cut back, 10 bases at V and 1 base at J, with 10 bases in the middle. In germline, CDR1 is MNHEY, CDR2 SVGAGI. CDR3 region: CAIGGHNYGYTF. The CDR3 DNA reads as TGTGCCATAGGAGGGCATAACTATGGCTACACCTTC.

The chain employs TRBV9 and TRBJ1-3, with 7 bases that match TRBD1. From germline, CDR1 is SGDLS and CDR2 YYNGEE. The CDR3 has 17 residues. The trim removed 3 bases at V and 1 base at J, leaving 10 bases unmatched. CDR3 region: CASSDRQGSTSGNTIYF. CDR3 sequence (DNA): TGTGCCAGCAGCGACCGACAGGGTTCGACTTCTGGAAACACCATATATTTT.

This chain connects TRBV5-1 to TRBJ1-2, with TRBD1 identical over 9 bases. After removal of 7 bases from V and 4 bases from J, the junction contained 5 bases not matched to a gene. The CDR3 contains 13 residues. CDR1 and CDR2 (germline): SGHRS, YFSETQ. The CDR3: CASGTGGGYGYTF. The CDR3 nucleotides are TGCGCCAGCGGAACAGGGGGCGGCTATGGCTACACCTTC.

The V and J genes are TRBV19 and TRBJ2-3; 10 bases fit TRBD2. With 9 bases clipped from V and 4 bases from J, the junction kept 13 bases outside the gene matches. The length of the CDR3 is 16 residues. Looked up from germline, CDR1 is LNHDA and CDR2 is SQIVND (reference sequence). CDR3 DNA sequence: TGTGCCAGACTGTCTAAGAGCGGGGGGGGTCCAGATACGCAGTATTTT. Translating gives CARLSKSGGGPDTQYF.

The genes are TRBV7-3 and TRBJ2-4; D perhaps matches TRBD2 (6 bases). Germline loops: CDR1 SGHTA, CDR2 FQGTGA. The CDR3 has 15 amino acids. Trimming pared 5 bases from V and 8 bases from J, leaving 19 bases between. The CDR3 nucleotides read TGTGCCAGCAGCCCCTCGGTAGGGAGGAGGGACATTCAGTACTTC. As protein: CASSPSVGRRDIQYF.

In regard to this clone: No DNA is shown, since the ends of the CDR3 on it are uncertain; the CDR3 is the one TCRdb lists. This chain uses TRBV28 with TRBJ2-7; TRBD2, the table's D call, was not compared with the DNA. Per the germline V gene, CDR1 is MDHEN and CDR2 is SYDVKM. The CDR3 sequence runs 16 residues, both termini included. CDR3 sequence: CASSSSDIAGSYEQYF.

This rearrangement joins TRBV7-8 to TRBJ1-2, with 7 bases that match TRBD1. The CDR3 loop spans 12 amino acids. Germline CDR1 reads SGHVS; CDR2 reads FQNEAQ. Trimming at V came to 5 bases and at J to 7 bases, leaving 4 bases not matched to a gene. This chain's CDR3 is CASSLSGGGYTF. As DNA, the CDR3 is TGTGCCAGCAGCCTTTCAGGGGGTGGCTACACCTTC.

The V gene is TRBV5-1, the J gene TRBJ2-7, with 12 positions matching TRBD1. The germline gives CDR1 SGHRS, CDR2 YFSETQ. The CDR3 is 15 amino acids. Trimming removed 7 bases from V and 6 bases from J; junction bases left unmatched: 11. This chain's CDR3 is CASPPGGTGGSEQYF. DNA of the CDR3: TGCGCCAGCCCTCCCGGAGGGACAGGGGGCTCCGAGCAGTACTTC.

The chain recombines TRBV5-6 with TRBJ2-5, with D possibly being TRBD2 (6 bases). CDR1 is SGHDT, CDR2 YYEEEE, per germline. The CDR3 loop spans 14 amino acids. The V gene lost 1 base and the J gene lost 5 bases, with 12 bases spanning the gap. CDR3 in amino acids: CASSLKGLEETQYF. CDR3 nucleotides: TGTGCCAGCAGCTTGAAGGGACTGGAGGAGACCCAGTACTTC.

This sequence joins TRBV7-8 and TRBJ1-2; possible D gene TRBD1, 6 bases. The length of the CDR3 is 13 residues. CDR1 is SGHVS, CDR2 FQNEAQ, per germline. V was pared by 3 bases and J by 4 bases, with 9 bases between. CDR3 residues: CASSFGGSYGYTF. CDR3 nucleotides: TGTGCCAGCAGCTTTGGGGGCTCCTATGGCTACACCTTC.

The V call is TRBV11-1, the J call TRBJ2-7, with D uncertain. The CDR3 consists of 13 residues. The V gene's germline CDR1 is SGHAT and CDR2 FQDESV (reference sequence). The V end lost 5 bases, the J end lost 3 bases, and 11 bases lay between the germline ends. For the CDR3, the DNA is TGTGCCAGCAGCCCCCCCTCGGGCTACGAGCAGTACTTC. It encodes CASSPPSGYEQYF.

This rearrangement joins TRBV19 to TRBJ2-7; 7 bases fit TRBD1. V gave up 4 bases and J gave up 0 bases; unmatched junction bases: 6. From germline, CDR1 is LNHDA and CDR2 SQIVND (reference sequence). CDR3 length: 15 residues. CDR3 nucleotides: TGTGCCAGTAGTAAGGGAGCAGGGGGCTCCTACGAGCAGTACTTC. This codes for CASSKGAGGSYEQYF.

This chain connects TRBV10-3 to TRBJ2-7; 8 bases map to TRBD1. Germline values: CDR1 ENHRY, CDR2 SYGVKD. V gave up 6 bases and J gave up 5 bases; unmatched junction bases: 12. CDR3 length: 15 residues. The CDR3 DNA sequence: TGTGCCATCAGATCCCCTTCACAGGGGGAACACGAGCAGTACTTC. This encodes CAIRSPSQGEHEQYF.

The chain carries TRBV11-2 and TRBJ2-1; D is unclear. CDR1 SGHAT and CDR2 FQNNGV come from the germline V gene. Deletions cut 2 bases from V and 5 bases from J, with 7 bases between. The length of the CDR3 is 13 residues. In DNA form, the CDR3 reads TGTGCCAGCAGCTTATCTCCGGACAATGAGCAGTTCTTC. Translated: CASSLSPDNEQFF.

This clone was observed once. The CDR3 DNA is TGCGCCAGCAGCCATCGGGGGGTAGGAGAAAAACTGTTTTTT. Its translation: CASSHRGVGEKLFF. The chain is built from TRBV4-1 and TRBJ1-4, with TRBD1 as a possible D gene (5 bases). This CDR3 has 14 amino acids. Trimming removed 3 bases at V and 8 bases at J, with 13 bases between. Germline V gene sequence: CDR1 MGHRA, CDR2 YSYEKL.

This clone was detected a few times. The chain uses TRBV7-9 and TRBJ1-2; TRBD1 matches at 7 bases. Per germline, CDR1 SEHNR and CDR2 FQNEAQ (reference sequence). CDR3 length equals 12 residues. The V gene end was trimmed by 5 bases and the J gene end by 6 bases; junction bases not matched to a gene: 3. The CDR3 loop reads CASSRDRDGYTF. As DNA, the CDR3 is TGTGCCAGCAGCCGCGACAGGGATGGCTACACCTTC.

The chain is built from TRBV28 and TRBJ1-2; the match to TRBD1 covers 7 bases. J was trimmed by 5 bases and V by 6 bases; bases with no gene match: 9. CDR3 length equals 14 residues. Germline CDR1 reads MDHEN; CDR2 reads SYDVKM. CDR3 nucleotides: TGTGCCAGCAGGACCGGGACAGCGGCATATGGCTACACCTTC. Translating gives CASRTGTAAYGYTF.